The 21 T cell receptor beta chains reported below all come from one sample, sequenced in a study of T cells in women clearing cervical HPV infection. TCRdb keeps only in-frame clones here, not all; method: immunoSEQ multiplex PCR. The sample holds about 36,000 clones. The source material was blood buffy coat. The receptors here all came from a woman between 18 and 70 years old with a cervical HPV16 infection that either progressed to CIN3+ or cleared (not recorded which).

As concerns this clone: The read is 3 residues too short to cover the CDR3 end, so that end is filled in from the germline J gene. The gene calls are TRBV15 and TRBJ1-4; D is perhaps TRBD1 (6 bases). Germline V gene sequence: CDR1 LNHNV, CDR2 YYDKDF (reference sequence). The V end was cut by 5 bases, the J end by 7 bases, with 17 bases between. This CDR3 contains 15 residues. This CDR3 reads CATSGGGLGGEKLFF. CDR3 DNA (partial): TGTGCCACCAGCGGAGGGGGGCTGGGAGGTGAAAAA.

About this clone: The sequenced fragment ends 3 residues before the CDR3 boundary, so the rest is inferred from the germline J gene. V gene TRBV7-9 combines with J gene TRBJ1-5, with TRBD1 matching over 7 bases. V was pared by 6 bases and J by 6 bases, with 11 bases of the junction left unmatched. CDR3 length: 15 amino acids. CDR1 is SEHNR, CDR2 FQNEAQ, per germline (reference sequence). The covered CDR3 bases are TGTGCCAGCAGTCTTTCCGGGACAGAAGTTCAGCCC. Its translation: CASSLSGTEVQP. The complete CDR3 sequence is CASSLSGTEVQPQHF.

This CDR3 reads CASSVGRTEYNYGYTF. Incomplete CDR3 DNA: TGTGCCAGCAGCGTAGGTCGGACAGAGTATAACTATGGC. The chain couples TRBV9 to TRBJ1-2; a weak D match, TRBD1 (6 bases). The CDR3 end falls 3 residues outside the read, so it is completed with the germline J gene. The CDR3 covers 16 residues. V lost 0 bases, J lost 1 base, and 13 bases lay in between. Looked up from germline, CDR1 is SGDLS and CDR2 is YYNGEE. Combining the CDR3 with reference TRBV9 and TRBJ1-2 gives the whole variable domain DSGVTQTPKHLITATGQRVTLRCSPRSGDLSVYWYQQSLDQGLQFLIQYYNGEERAKGNILERFSAQQFPDLHSELNLSSLELGDSALYFCASSVGRTEYNYGYTFGSGTRLTVV.

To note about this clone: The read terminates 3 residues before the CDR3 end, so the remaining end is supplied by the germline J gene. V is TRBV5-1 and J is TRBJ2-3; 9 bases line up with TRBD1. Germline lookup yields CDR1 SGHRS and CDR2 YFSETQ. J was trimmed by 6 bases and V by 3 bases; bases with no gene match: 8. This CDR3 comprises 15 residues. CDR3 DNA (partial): TGCGCCAGCAGCTCCAGGGACAGGGCTCGCGATACG. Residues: CASSSRDRARDT. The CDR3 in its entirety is CASSSRDRARDTQYF.

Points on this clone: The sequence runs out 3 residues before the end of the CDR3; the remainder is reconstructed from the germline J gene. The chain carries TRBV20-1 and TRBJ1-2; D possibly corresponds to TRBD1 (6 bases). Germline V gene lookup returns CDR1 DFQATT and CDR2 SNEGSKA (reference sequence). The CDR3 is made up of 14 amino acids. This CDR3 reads CSARLAGGLDDYTF. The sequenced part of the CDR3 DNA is TGCAGTGCTAGACTGGCGGGGGGGCTCGACGAC.

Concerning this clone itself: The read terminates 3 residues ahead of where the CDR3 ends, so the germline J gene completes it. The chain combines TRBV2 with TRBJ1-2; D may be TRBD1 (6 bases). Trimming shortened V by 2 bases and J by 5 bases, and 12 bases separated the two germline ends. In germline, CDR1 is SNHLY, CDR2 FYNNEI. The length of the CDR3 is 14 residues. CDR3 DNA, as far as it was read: TGTGCCAGCAGTGAACGGGGACACGAATATGGC. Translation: CASSERGHEYG. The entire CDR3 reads CASSERGHEYGYTF.

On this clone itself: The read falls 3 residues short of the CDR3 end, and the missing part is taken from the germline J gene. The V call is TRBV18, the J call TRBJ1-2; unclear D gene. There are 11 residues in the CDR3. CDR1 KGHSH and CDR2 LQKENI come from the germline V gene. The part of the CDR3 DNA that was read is TGTGCCAGCTCACCGTCAGAGGGC. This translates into CASSPSEG. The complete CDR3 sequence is CASSPSEGYTF. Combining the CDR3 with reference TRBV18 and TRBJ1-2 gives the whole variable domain NAGVMQNPRHLVRRRGQEARLRCSPMKGHSHVYWYRQLPEEGLKFMVYLQKENIIDESGMPKERFSAEFPKEGPSILRIQQVVRGDSAAYFCASSPSEGYTFGSGTRLTVV.

The sequenced part of the CDR3 DNA is TGTGCCAGCAGTGAAGCTGCGGTGAGGGCTAGCGGGGCCACAGATACG. Translated: CASSEAAVRASGATDT. The full CDR3 sequence reads CASSEAAVRASGATDTQYF. This rearrangement joins TRBV6-1 to TRBJ2-3; 9 bases line up with TRBD2. The read ends 3 residues early relative to the CDR3; the germline J gene fills the gap. V lost 0 bases, J lost 2 bases, and 12 bases stayed unmatched. The CDR3 sequence is 19 residues long. Per germline, CDR1 MNHNS and CDR2 SASEGT.

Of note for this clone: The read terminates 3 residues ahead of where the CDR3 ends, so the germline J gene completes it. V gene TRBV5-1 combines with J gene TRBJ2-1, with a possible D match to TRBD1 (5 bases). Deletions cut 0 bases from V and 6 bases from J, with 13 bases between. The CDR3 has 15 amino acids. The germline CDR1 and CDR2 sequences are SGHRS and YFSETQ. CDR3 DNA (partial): TGCGCCAGCAGCTTGGCGGGCCAGGGTAGCAATGAG. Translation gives CASSLAGQGSNE. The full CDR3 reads CASSLAGQGSNEQFF. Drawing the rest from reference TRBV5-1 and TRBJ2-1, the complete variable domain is KAGVTQTPRYLIKTRGQQVTLSCSPISGHRSVSWYQQTPGQGLQFLFEYFSETQRNKGNFPGRFSGRQFSNSRSEMNVSTLELGDSALYLCASSLAGQGSNEQFFGPGTRLTVL.

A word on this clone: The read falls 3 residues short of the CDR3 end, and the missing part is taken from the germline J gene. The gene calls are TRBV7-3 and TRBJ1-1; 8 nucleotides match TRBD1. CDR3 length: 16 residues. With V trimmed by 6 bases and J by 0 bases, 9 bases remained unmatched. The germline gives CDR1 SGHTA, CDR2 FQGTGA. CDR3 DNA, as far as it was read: TGTGCCAGCAGGTTTACCGGGACAGGAGTGAACACTGAA. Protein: CASRFTGTGVNTE. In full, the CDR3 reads CASRFTGTGVNTEAFF.

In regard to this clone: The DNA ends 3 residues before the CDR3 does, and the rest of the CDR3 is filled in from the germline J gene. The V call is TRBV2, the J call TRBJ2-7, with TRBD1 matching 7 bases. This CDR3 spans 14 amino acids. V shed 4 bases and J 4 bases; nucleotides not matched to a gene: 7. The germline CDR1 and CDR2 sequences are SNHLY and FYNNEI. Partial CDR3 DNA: TGTGCCAGCAGTGGGGGACAGATTCGGTACGAG. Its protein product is CASSGGQIRYE. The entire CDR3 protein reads CASSGGQIRYEQYF.

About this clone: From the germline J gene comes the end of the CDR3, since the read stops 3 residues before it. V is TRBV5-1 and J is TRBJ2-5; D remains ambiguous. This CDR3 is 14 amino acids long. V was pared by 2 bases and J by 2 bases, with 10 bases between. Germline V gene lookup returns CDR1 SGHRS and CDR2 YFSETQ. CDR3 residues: CASSLLTSQETQYF. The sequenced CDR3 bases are TGCGCCAGCAGCTTACTGACAAGTCAAGAGACC.

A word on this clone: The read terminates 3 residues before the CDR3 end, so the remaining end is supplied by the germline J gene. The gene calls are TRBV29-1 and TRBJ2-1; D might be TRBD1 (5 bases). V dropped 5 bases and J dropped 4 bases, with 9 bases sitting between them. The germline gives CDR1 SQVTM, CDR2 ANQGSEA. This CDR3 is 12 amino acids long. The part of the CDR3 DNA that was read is TGCAGCGTTACGCGACAGTACAATGAG. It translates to CSVTRQYNE. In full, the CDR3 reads CSVTRQYNEQFF.

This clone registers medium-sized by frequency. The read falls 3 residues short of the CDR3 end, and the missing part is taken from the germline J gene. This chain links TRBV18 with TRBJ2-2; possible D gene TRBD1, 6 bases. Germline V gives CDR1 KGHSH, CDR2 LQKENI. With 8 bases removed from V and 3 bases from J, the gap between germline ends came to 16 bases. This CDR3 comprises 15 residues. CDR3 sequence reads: CASRMPTGYTGELFF. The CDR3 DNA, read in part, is TGTGCCAGCCGAATGCCGACAGGTTACACCGGGGAG.

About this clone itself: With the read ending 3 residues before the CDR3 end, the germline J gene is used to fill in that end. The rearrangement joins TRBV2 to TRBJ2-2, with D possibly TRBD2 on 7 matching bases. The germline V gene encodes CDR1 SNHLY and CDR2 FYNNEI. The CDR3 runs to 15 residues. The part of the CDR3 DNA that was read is TGTGCCAGCAGTTCACCGTCGGGGGCGGGGGAAAAG. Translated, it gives CASSSPSGAGEK. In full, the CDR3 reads CASSSPSGAGEKLFF.

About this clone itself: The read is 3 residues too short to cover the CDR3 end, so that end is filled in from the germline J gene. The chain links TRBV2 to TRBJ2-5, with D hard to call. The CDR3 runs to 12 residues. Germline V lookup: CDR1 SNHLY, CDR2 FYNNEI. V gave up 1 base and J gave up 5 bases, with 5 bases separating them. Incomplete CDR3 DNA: TGTGCCAGCAGTGAAGGGCGGGAGACC. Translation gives CASSEGRET. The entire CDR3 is CASSEGRETQYF.

The part of the CDR3 DNA that was read is TGTGCCAGCAGTTTAGCCCTGAGCAAGGGGGGC. Protein: CASSLALSKGG. The whole CDR3 is CASSLALSKGGYTF. V usage is TRBV28 and J usage is TRBJ1-2, with D perhaps matching TRBD1 (5 bases). The sequence runs out 3 residues before the end of the CDR3; the remainder is reconstructed from the germline J gene. This CDR3 has 14 amino acids. In germline, CDR1 is MDHEN, CDR2 SYDVKM.

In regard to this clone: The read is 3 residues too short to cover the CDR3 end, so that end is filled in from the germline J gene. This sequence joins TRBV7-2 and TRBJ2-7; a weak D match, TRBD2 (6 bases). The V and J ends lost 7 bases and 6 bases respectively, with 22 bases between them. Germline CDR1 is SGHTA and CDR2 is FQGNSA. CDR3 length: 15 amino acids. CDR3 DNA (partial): TGTGCCAGCAACGCCTGGCGGGGCTCACATGTCGAG. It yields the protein CASNAWRGSHVE. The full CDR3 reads CASNAWRGSHVEQYF.

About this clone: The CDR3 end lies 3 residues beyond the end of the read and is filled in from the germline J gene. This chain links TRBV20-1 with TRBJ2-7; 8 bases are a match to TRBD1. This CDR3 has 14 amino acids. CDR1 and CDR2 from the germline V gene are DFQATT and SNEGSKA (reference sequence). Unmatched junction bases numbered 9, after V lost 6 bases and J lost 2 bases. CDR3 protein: CSASPGTGPYEQYF. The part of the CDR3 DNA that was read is TGCAGTGCCAGTCCCGGGACAGGACCCTACGAG.

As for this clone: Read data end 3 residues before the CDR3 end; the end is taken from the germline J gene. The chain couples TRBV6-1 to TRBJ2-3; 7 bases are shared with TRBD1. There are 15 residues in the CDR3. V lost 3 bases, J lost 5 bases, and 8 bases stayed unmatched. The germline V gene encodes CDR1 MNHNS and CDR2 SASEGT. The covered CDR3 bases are TGTGCCAGCAGTGATAGGACAGGCCTGGGAGATACG. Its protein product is CASSDRTGLGDT. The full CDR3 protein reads CASSDRTGLGDTQYF.

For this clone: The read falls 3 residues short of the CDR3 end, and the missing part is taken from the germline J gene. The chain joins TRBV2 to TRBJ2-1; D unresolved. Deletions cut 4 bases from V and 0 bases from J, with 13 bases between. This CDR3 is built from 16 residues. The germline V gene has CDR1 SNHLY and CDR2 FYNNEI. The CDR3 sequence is CASSVVSFSSYNEQFF. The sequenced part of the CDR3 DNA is TGTGCCAGCAGTGTAGTTAGTTTTAGCTCCTACAATGAG. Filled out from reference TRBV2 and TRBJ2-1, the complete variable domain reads EPEVTQTPSHQVTQMGQEVILRCVPISNHLYFYWYRQILGQKVEFLVSFYNNEISEKSEIFDDQFSVERPDGSNFTLKIRSTKLEDSAMYFCASSVVSFSSYNEQFFGPGTRLTVL.